This T cell receptor beta chain stems from a study of blood T cell repertoires in COVID-19. Study details: From the United States, Italy and Spain came samples of acute and convalescent COVID-19. PBMCs, B-cell-depleted T cells, or T cells were the source of the cDNA or gDNA that made up the material.

V lost 7 bases and J lost 1, with 16 bases in between. The CDR3 is made up of 15 amino acids. Germline V gene sequence: CDR1 SNHLY, CDR2 FYNNEI. Sequencing used immunoSEQ multiplex PCR; TCRdb keeps in-frame clones, though not all of them. The sample lists roughly 290,000 clones; around 87% were seen once. This TCR was recovered from a woman between 45 and 60 years old who had recovered from COVID-19. Sequencing was carried out using peripheral blood. The chain couples TRBV2 to TRBJ1-1, with D possibly matching TRBD1 (5 bases). The CDR3 sequence: CASTGWNQGNTEAFF. The CDR3 coding sequence is TGTGCCAGCACCGGGTGGAATCAGGGGAACACTGAAGCTTTCTTT.